The 13 T cell receptor beta chains given below trace back to one sample, sequenced in a study of blood T cells in healthy people across ages. Using a J-beta primer mix together with a sample-barcoded 5' primer, a second PCR was run for about 6 to 11 cycles. TCRdb used MiXCR to reprocess the 5' RACE reads, holding one entry per CDR3 protein. The sample yields about 800,000 distinct CDR3 sequences, roughly 25% seen once. The same data also went into a second study, on T cells of mothers and their children.

The sequencing sample was made of blood. Receptor source: a boy between 5 and 17 years old in good health.

This clonotype came up a few times. A junction boundary mismatches the germline segment, possibly from a read error. The chain employs TRBV20-1 and TRBJ2-1; TRBD1 aligns across 9 bases. The CDR3 totals 14 residues. Per germline, CDR1 DFQATT and CDR2 SNEGSKA (reference sequence). CDR3 region: CSARGTGTYSEQFF. The CDR3 bases are TGCAGTGCCAGGGGGACAGGGACCTACAGTGAGCAGTTCTTC.

The CDR3 DNA sequence: TGTGCCAGCAGCTTAACGTACCGAGAGACCCAGTACTTC. Its translation: CASSLTYRETQYF. This chain links TRBV7-3 with TRBJ2-5; unclear D gene. The CDR3 extends over 13 amino acids. The germline V and J ends were trimmed by 0 bases and 4 bases, with 6 bases remaining between them. Germline assignment: CDR1 SGHTA and CDR2 FQGTGA.

V and J are TRBV4-3 and TRBJ2-7, with D uncertain. V was shortened by 0 bases and J by 7 bases, with 10 bases between the two germline ends. Looked up from germline, CDR1 is LGHNA and CDR2 is YSLEER. The CDR3 contains 13 residues. In DNA, the CDR3 is TGCGCCAGCAGCCAAGATACAGTGTCTGAGCAGTACTTC. Translation: CASSQDTVSEQYF.

The chain combines TRBV7-9 with TRBJ2-6; the D is unclear. Between the trimmed V and J ends, which lost 5 bases and 0 bases, there was a span of 8 bases. CDR3 size: 15 residues. Per germline, CDR1 SEHNR and CDR2 FQNEAQ (reference sequence). CDR3 amino acids: CASSSGDSGANVLTF. The CDR3 coding sequence is TGTGCCAGCAGCAGTGGGGACTCTGGGGCCAACGTCCTGACTTTC.

This CDR3 is CASSQTDGGEQFF. The CDR3 DNA sequence: TGTGCCAGCAGTCAAACGGATGGAGGTGAGCAGTTCTTC. The genes are TRBV7-9 and TRBJ2-5; D may be TRBD2 (5 bases). The end of the DNA aligns better with TRBJ2-1, so the J call may be wrong. The CDR3 contains 13 residues. Germline V gene sequence: CDR1 SEHNR, CDR2 FQNEAQ (reference sequence).

As regards this clonotype: At one end the junction does not follow the germline gene, possibly because of a read error. This chain uses TRBV27 with TRBJ1-6; D is unclear. The CDR3 has 16 residues. Germline loops: CDR1 MNHEY, CDR2 SMNVEV (reference sequence). The CDR3 bases are TGTGCCAGCAGTTTACAGTTGAGGAGTGATAACTCACCCCTCCACTTT. Its translation: CASSLQLRSDNSPLHF.

This clonotype has a count of ten or more. V is TRBV3-1 and J is TRBJ2-7; D is perhaps TRBD2 (6 bases). Germline V lookup: CDR1 LGHDT, CDR2 YNNKEL (reference sequence). V was shortened by 4 bases and J by 0 bases, with 10 bases between the two germline ends. This CDR3 region has 14 residues. The CDR3 DNA reads TGTGCCAGCAGCCCGCGGGGCCCCTCCTACGAGCAGTACTTC. Protein sequence: CASSPRGPSYEQYF.

The V gene is TRBV15, the J gene TRBJ2-7, with 10 bases aligning to TRBD1. The junction had 6 bases not matched to a gene; V was cut back by 4 bases and J by 3 bases. The CDR3 consists of 15 residues. CDR1 and CDR2 from the germline V gene are LNHNV and YYDKDF (reference sequence). This chain's CDR3 is CATSMGTGEYYEQYF. As DNA, the CDR3 is TGTGCCACCAGCATGGGGACAGGGGAATACTACGAGCAGTACTTC.

This chain links TRBV3-1 with TRBJ1-1; D ambiguous. The V and J ends lost 3 bases and 1 base respectively, with 9 bases between them. This CDR3 comprises 14 residues. Per germline, CDR1 LGHDT and CDR2 YNNKEL (reference sequence). This CDR3 reads CASSHPSTNTEAFF. The CDR3 region has the DNA TGTGCCAGCAGCCACCCCAGTACGAACACTGAAGCTTTCTTT.

This clonotype was detected once. This chain connects TRBV5-1 to TRBJ1-4; D gene ambiguous. The length of the CDR3 is 15 residues. The ends were cut back, 0 bases at V and 6 bases at J, with 12 bases in the middle. Germline V gene lookup returns CDR1 SGHRS and CDR2 YFSETQ. Here the CDR3 reads CASSLGLTRDEKLFF. CDR3 DNA: TGCGCCAGCAGCTTGGGCCTAACCCGGGATGAAAAACTGTTTTTT.

This clonotype has a count of ten or more. The rearrangement links TRBV11-2 to TRBJ1-1; D perhaps matches TRBD1 (5 bases). Trimming removed 4 bases from V and 1 base from J, with 7 bases in between. The length of the CDR3 is 13 residues. Germline CDR1 and CDR2: SGHAT and FQNNGV. The CDR3 is CASSSTANTEAFF. CDR3 DNA sequence: TGTGCCAGCAGCTCGACAGCGAACACTGAAGCTTTCTTT.

A note on this clonotype: One junction end does not reproduce the germline sequence, and a read error may be involved. The chain employs TRBV7-8 and TRBJ2-5; D ambiguous. Looked up from germline, CDR1 is SGHVS and CDR2 is FQNEAQ. The length of the CDR3 is 15 residues. CDR3 loop: CAGSLGRVRQETQYF. In DNA, the CDR3 is TGTGCCGGCAGCCTAGGCCGGGTGAGGCAAGAGACCCAGTACTTC.

The chain carries TRBV4-3 and TRBJ2-5, with a tentative D call TRBD2 (5 bases). V lost 2 bases and J lost 7, with 14 bases in between. This CDR3 spans 14 amino acids. The germline gives CDR1 LGHNA, CDR2 YSLEER. CDR3 sequence reads: CASSQNRGEWTQYF. CDR3 sequence (DNA): TGCGCCAGCAGCCAAAACCGGGGAGAGTGGACCCAGTACTTC.